The 5 T cell receptor beta chains below all came from one sample that was sequenced in a study of tumor and adjacent non-tumor tissue in lung cancer. This sample's RNA came from whole unsorted tissue. Three rounds of nested PCR, following a modified ARM-PCR protocol, produced the TCRbeta library. TCRdb called the multiplex PCR reads again in MiXCR, with one record for every CDR3 protein. The table records 65,000 to 90,000 distinct CDR3 sequences, roughly 80% of them present only once. Material: lung tumor tissue. The source of these receptors is a woman aged 45-65 years with non-small cell lung cancer.

This clonotype was observed a single time. The J gene is TRBJ2-5, the V gene TRBV6-2 or TRBV6-3; the D gene is possibly TRBD1 (6 bases). The germline V gene has CDR1 MNHEY and CDR2 SVGEGT. V shed 8 bases and J shed 6 bases, with 13 bases lying between them. CDR3 size: 12 residues. CDR3 in DNA: TGTGCCAGCGAGTGGACAGAGCAGACCCAGTACTTC. Translating gives CASEWTEQTQYF.

In the case of this clonotype: Given a much more abundant clone one base away, this may be a read error. V is TRBV7-9 and J is TRBJ2-1, with D perhaps matching TRBD1 (6 bases). Germline loops: CDR1 SEHNR, CDR2 FQNEAQ (reference sequence). CDR3 length: 15 amino acids. CDR3 protein: CTSSSAGTPGNEQFF. CDR3 sequence (DNA): TGTACCAGCAGCTCCGCCGGGACACCGGGAAATGAGCAGTTCTTC.

The chain is built from TRBV5-5 and TRBJ2-5; unclear D gene. In germline, CDR1 is SGHKS, CDR2 YYEKEE (reference sequence). The V end lost 9 bases, the J end lost 2 bases, and 17 bases lay between the germline ends. There are 14 residues in the CDR3. CDR3 nucleotides: TGTGCCACCTGCTTGTTGGTTCTTCAAGAGACCCAGTACTTC. Translating it yields CATCLLVLQETQYF.

This clonotype was counted a single time. Its ends do not fully match the called genes, so a read error is possible. This sequence joins TRBV12-3 or TRBV12-4 and TRBJ2-1; 9 nucleotides align to TRBD2. The CDR3 spans 16 residues. The CDR3 coding sequence is TGTGCCAGCAGTCCATCGAGACTAGCGGTTATTGATGAGCAGTTTTTC. This encodes CASSPSRLAVIDEQFF.

Comment on this clonotype: Likely a read error: the CDR3 ends without its conserved phenylalanine or tryptophan. The limits of the CDR3 on the DNA are not certain, so only TCRdb's listed CDR3 is given. This chain uses TRBV4-1 with TRBJ2-5; the table gives TRBD2 as D, unverified against the DNA. Per germline, CDR1 MGHRA and CDR2 YSYEKL. Including both end residues, the CDR3 is 17 amino acids long. Here the CDR3 reads CASSQGGRGGERETQYC.